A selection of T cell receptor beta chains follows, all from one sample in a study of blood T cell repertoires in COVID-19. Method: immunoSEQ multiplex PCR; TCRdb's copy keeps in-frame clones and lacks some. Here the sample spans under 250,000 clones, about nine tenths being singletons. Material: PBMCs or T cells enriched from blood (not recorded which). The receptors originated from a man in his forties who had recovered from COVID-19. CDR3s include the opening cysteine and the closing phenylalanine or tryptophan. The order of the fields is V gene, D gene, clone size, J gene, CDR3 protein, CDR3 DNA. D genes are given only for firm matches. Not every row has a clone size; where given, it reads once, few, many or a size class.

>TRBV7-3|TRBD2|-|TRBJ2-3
CASSLTSGGSTDTQYF
TGTGCCAGCAGCTTAACTAGCGGGGGAAGCACAGATACGCAGTATTTT
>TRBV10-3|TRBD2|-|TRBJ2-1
CAIHGRVAGVDEQFF
TGTGCCATCCATGGGAGAGTAGCGGGAGTAGATGAGCAGTTCTTC
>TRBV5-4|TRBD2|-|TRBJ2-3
CASSLAVAGGRPDTQYF
TGTGCCAGCAGCTTGGCCGTCGCGGGGGGGCGGCCAGATACGCAGTATTTT
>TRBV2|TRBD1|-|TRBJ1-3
CASTPTGIGNTIYF
TGTGCCAGCACCCCGACAGGGATAGGAAACACCATATATTTT
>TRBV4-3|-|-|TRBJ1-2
CASSQVAGVAPHGYTF
TGCGCCAGCAGCCAAGTTGCGGGGGTTGCCCCCCATGGCTACACCTTC
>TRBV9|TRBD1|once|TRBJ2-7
CASSLGQANYEQYF
TGTGCCAGCAGCCTAGGACAGGCCAACTACGAGCAGTACTTC
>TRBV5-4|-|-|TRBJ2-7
CASSLAGDTYEQYF
TGTGCCAGCAGCTTGGCTGGGGACACCTACGAGCAGTACTTC
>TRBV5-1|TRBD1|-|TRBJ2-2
CASSIRTGGNTGELFF
TGCGCCAGCAGCATTCGGACAGGGGGGAACACCGGGGAGCTGTTTTTT
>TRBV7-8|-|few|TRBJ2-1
CASSLAAYEQFF
TGTGCCAGCAGCTTAGCGGCCTATGAGCAGTTCTTC
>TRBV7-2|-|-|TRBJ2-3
CASSLNSRPSTDTQYF
TGTGCCAGCAGCTTAAACAGCCGTCCTAGCACAGATACGCAGTATTTT
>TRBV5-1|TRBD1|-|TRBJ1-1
CASSSTTGANTEAFF
TGCGCCAGCAGCTCGACAACAGGGGCAAACACTGAAGCTTTCTTT
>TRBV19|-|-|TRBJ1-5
CASTGRGLANQPQHF
TGTGCCAGTACCGGCAGGGGTTTGGCCAATCAGCCCCAGCATTTT
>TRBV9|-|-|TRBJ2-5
CASSLGQRPETQYF
TGTGCCAGCAGCTTAGGACAACGACCGGAGACCCAGTACTTC
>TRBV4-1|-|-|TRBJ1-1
CASSRLAGGMNTEAFF
TGCGCCAGCAGCCGCTTGGCTGGGGGGATGAACACTGAAGCTTTCTTT
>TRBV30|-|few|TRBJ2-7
CAWSLGTPSGTRYEQYF
TGTGCCTGGAGTCTAGGGACCCCCTCGGGGACTCGCTACGAGCAGTACTTC
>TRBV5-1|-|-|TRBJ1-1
CASSRPGVTEAFF
TGCGCCAGCAGCCGACCCGGGGTTACTGAAGCTTTCTTT
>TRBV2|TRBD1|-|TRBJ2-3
CASSPGTGTDTQYF
TGTGCCAGCAGTCCCGGGACAGGCACAGATACGCAGTATTTT
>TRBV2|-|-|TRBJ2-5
CASRDSGQYF
TGTGCCAGCAGGGATTCCGGGCAGTACTTC
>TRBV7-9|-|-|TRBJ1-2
CAAAHLEYPKNYGYTF
TGTGCCGCAGCGCACCTGGAATACCCTAAGAACTATGGCTACACCTTC
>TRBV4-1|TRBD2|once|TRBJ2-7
CASSYRAGTSGDEQYF
TGCGCCAGCAGCTACAGGGCCGGGACTAGCGGGGACGAGCAGTACTTC
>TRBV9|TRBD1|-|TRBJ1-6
CASSPRDRVDSPLHF
TGTGCCAGCAGCCCACGGGACAGGGTGGATTCACCCCTCCACTTT
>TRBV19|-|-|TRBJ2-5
CASSIRREKMEETQYF
TGTGCCAGTAGTATACGCCGGGAGAAGATGGAGGAGACCCAGTACTTC
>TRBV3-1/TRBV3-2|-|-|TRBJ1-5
CASSQQVNQPQHF
TGTGCCAGCAGCCAACAGGTAAATCAGCCCCAGCATTTT
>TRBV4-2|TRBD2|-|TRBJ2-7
CASSQGAGGGSYEQYF
TGTGCCAGCAGCCAAGGGGCGGGAGGCGGGTCGTACGAGCAGTACTTC
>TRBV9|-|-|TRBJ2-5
CASSVAATGSAQETQYF
TGTGCCAGCAGCGTAGCTGCCACGGGTAGCGCCCAAGAGACCCAGTACTTC
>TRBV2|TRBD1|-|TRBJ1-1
CASSLTGGLMNTEAFF
TGTGCCAGCAGCTTAACAGGGGGACTCATGAACACTGAAGCTTTCTTT
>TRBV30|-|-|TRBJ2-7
CAWTRNYEQYF
TGTGCCTGGACGCGAAACTACGAGCAGTACTTC
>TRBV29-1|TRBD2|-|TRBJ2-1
CSGKTSGSYNEQFF
TGCAGCGGCAAGACTAGCGGGAGCTACAATGAGCAGTTCTTC
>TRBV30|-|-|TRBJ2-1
CAWNRGIEQFF
TGTGCCTGGAATAGGGGGATTGAGCAGTTCTTC
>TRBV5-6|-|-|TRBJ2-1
CASSLLEAGVGSYNEQFF
TGTGCCAGCAGCTTGTTAGAAGCAGGGGTGGGCTCCTACAATGAGCAGTTCTTC
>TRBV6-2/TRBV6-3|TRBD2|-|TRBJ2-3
CASSYPGLAGRDTQYF
TGTGCCAGCAGTTACCCGGGACTAGCGGGACGCGATACGCAGTATTTT
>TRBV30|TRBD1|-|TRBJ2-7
CAWSPYDRDYEQYF
TGTGCCTGGAGTCCTTACGACAGGGACTACGAGCAGTACTTC
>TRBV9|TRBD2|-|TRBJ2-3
CASSVVAGGSTDTQYF
TGTGCCAGCAGCGTAGTTGCGGGAGGTTCCACAGATACGCAGTATTTT
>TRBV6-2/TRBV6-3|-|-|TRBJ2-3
CASSYILAGATDTQYF
TGTGCCAGCAGTTACATTTTGGCGGGGGCCACAGATACGCAGTATTTT
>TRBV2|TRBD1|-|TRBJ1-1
CASRTGTAYTEAFF
TGTGCCAGCAGAACCGGGACAGCCTACACTGAAGCTTTCTTT
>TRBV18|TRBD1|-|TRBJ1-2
CASSPGTGGADGYTF
TGTGCCAGCTCACCCGGGACAGGGGGCGCGGATGGCTACACCTTC
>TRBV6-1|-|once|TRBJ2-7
CASAWSAYEQYF
TGTGCCAGCGCATGGTCGGCCTACGAGCAGTACTTC
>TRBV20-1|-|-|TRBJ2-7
CSVQAYYEQYF
TGCAGTGTACAGGCCTACTACGAGCAGTACTTC
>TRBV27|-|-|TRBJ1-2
CASRAGGAYGYTF
TGTGCCAGCAGAGCTGGGGGCGCTTATGGCTACACCTTC
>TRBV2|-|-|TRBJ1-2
CASRQGSNNYGYTF
TGTGCCAGCAGACAGGGCTCCAACAATTATGGCTACACCTTC
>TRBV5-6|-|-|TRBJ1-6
CASSSPLNSGDSPLHF
TGTGCCAGCAGCTCTCCCCTAAACTCCGGAGATTCACCCCTCCACTTT
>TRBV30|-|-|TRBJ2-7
CAWNTVYEQYF
TGTGCCTGGAATACAGTCTACGAGCAGTACTTC
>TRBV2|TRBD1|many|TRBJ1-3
CASRDRDFNSGNTIYF
TGTGCCAGCCGGGACAGGGATTTCAACTCTGGAAACACCATATATTTT
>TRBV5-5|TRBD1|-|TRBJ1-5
CASSLGTGPNQPQHF
TGTGCCAGCAGCTTAGGGACAGGGCCCAATCAGCCCCAGCATTTT